This entry lists 9 T cell receptor beta chains sequenced from one sample in a study of CD8 T cells in Susac syndrome. An input of roughly 0.5 to 1 ug of RNA was subjected to reverse transcription using random hexamers. TCRdb called the immunoSEQ multiplex PCR reads again in MiXCR, with one record for every CDR3 protein. Of tens of thousands of distinct CDR3 sequences listed, approximately 94% are singletons. Material: CD4+ T cells from PBMCs. Receptor source: a human donor with Susac syndrome.

The chain employs TRBV12-3 or TRBV12-4 and TRBJ2-7, with 7 bases fitting TRBD1. The CDR3 covers 15 residues. V lost 5 bases to trimming and J lost 1 base; unmatched junction nucleotides: 8. Here the CDR3 reads CASSRTGTASYEQYF. For the CDR3, the DNA is TGTGCCAGCAGTCGTACCGGGACAGCATCCTACGAGCAGTACTTC.

V gene TRBV12-3 or TRBV12-4 combines with J gene TRBJ1-1; D unresolved. This CDR3 has 13 residues. The V gene lost 3 bases and the J gene lost 2 bases, with 7 bases spanning the gap. The CDR3 DNA sequence: TGTGCCAGCAGTTTCTGGGATAACACTGAAGCTTTCTTT. Its translation: CASSFWDNTEAFF.

The chain recombines TRBV5-1 with TRBJ2-2; 11 bases are shared with TRBD2. The V gene's germline CDR1 is SGHRS and CDR2 YFSETQ. This CDR3 region has 17 residues. The trim removed 0 bases at V and 0 bases at J, leaving 1 base unmatched. The CDR3 protein is CASSLDSGRANTGELFF. CDR3 bases: TGCGCCAGCAGCTTGGATAGCGGGAGGGCGAACACCGGGGAGCTGTTTTTT. Filled out from reference TRBV5-1 and TRBJ2-2, the complete variable domain reads KAGVTQTPRYLIKTRGQQVTLSCSPISGHRSVSWYQQTPGQGLQFLFEYFSETQRNKGNFPGRFSGRQFSNSRSEMNVSTLELGDSALYLCASSLDSGRANTGELFFGEGSRLTVL.

This clonotype has only one observation. V is TRBV6-2 or TRBV6-3 and J is TRBJ1-5, with no clear D. V was cut by 3 bases and J by 3 bases, with 12 bases left in between. Per germline, CDR1 MNHEY and CDR2 SVGEGT. The CDR3 spans 15 residues. Written as DNA, the CDR3 is TGTGCCAGCAGTTATGGAGAGAACATCAATCAGCCCCAGCATTTT. Its protein product is CASSYGENINQPQHF.

This clonotype was recorded only once. The chain carries TRBV10-3 and TRBJ2-1; 13 nucleotides align to TRBD2. This CDR3 is 16 amino acids long. J lost 1 base, V lost 8 bases, and 5 bases had no gene match. CDR1 and CDR2 from the germline V gene are ENHRY and SYGVKD. As DNA, the CDR3 is TGTGCCATCGCCGGGACTAGCGGGGTATCCTACAATGAGCAGTTCTTC. The encoded protein is CAIAGTSGVSYNEQFF.

The rearrangement links TRBV29-1 to TRBJ1-1; perhaps TRBD1 as D (5 bases). V dropped 5 bases and J dropped 0 bases, with 10 bases sitting between them. There are 13 residues in the CDR3. Germline CDR1 reads SQVTM; CDR2 reads ANQGSEA. The CDR3 protein is CSVRQSMNTEAFF. The CDR3, as DNA: TGCAGCGTTAGACAGTCCATGAACACTGAAGCTTTCTTT.

The genes are TRBV4-2 and TRBJ1-2; D not resolved. CDR1 is LGHNA, CDR2 YNFKEQ, per germline. This CDR3 comprises 15 residues. The V and J ends lost 1 base and 2 bases respectively, with 11 bases between them. The CDR3 sequence is CASSQVSTVNYGYTF. In DNA, the CDR3 is TGTGCCAGCAGCCAAGTCTCCACCGTCAACTATGGCTACACCTTC.

This sequence joins TRBV2 and TRBJ1-5; TRBD1 is a possible D gene (5 bases). The CDR3 covers 14 residues. Germline lookup yields CDR1 SNHLY and CDR2 FYNNEI. V lost 4 bases to trimming and J lost 3 bases, with 10 bases between them. In DNA form, the CDR3 reads TGTGCCAGCAGTGCACAGGTGATCAATCAGCCCCAGCATTTT. Amino acids: CASSAQVINQPQHF.

The J gene is TRBJ2-5, the V gene TRBV5-1, with 10 positions matching TRBD2. Trimming at V came to 1 base and at J to 5 bases, leaving 11 bases not matched to a gene. The CDR3 runs to 17 residues. Germline CDR1 and CDR2: SGHRS and YFSETQ. CDR3 in DNA: TGCGCCAGCAGCTTGAATTGGCCTAGCGGGAGTGGGGAGACCCAGTACTTC. Protein: CASSLNWPSGSGETQYF.